The 4 T cell receptor beta chains below were found in one sample sequenced in a study of cytomegalovirus exposure and HLA in healthy donors. It was with 60 Vbeta and 13 Jbeta primers that the PCR ran. Sequenced by immunoSEQ multiplex PCR; TCRdb stores in-frame clones only, minus some. Among 150,000 to 200,000 clones listed, about an eighth were seen once. The sequencing sample was made of PBMCs. Source of these receptors: a man between 45 and 60 years old in good health and CMV-seropositive.

This clone turned up a few times. The V and J genes are TRBV6-5 and TRBJ2-1; weak D call: TRBD1 (5 bases). Trimming shortened V by 4 bases and J by 2 bases, and 12 bases separated the two germline ends. CDR3 length equals 15 residues. Germline CDR1 and CDR2: MNHEY and SVGAGI. The CDR3 sequence: CASSFQGVAYNEQFF. CDR3 DNA sequence: TGTGCCAGCAGTTTTCAGGGCGTAGCCTACAATGAGCAGTTCTTC.

This clone turned up a few times. The chain has TRBV10-3 and TRBJ1-1; D not resolved. The CDR3 totals 15 residues. CDR1 is ENHRY, CDR2 SYGVKD, per germline. V lost 3 bases to trimming and J lost 3 bases, with 14 bases between them. Here the CDR3 reads CAISDLAVEDTEAFF. CDR3 coding DNA: TGTGCCATCAGTGACCTTGCTGTGGAGGACACTGAAGCTTTCTTT.

The chain carries TRBV10-2 and TRBJ2-4; 11 bases fit TRBD1. Losses at the gene ends were 6 bases for V and 6 bases for J; bases not matched to a gene: 7. The CDR3 is made up of 15 amino acids. Germline V gene lookup returns CDR1 WSHSY and CDR2 SAAADI. The DNA for the CDR3 is TGCGCCAGCAGCCACCGGACAGGGGGCATAAACATTCAGTACTTC. Translated, it gives CASSHRTGGINIQYF.

This clone showed up just a few times. The V and J genes are TRBV5-6 and TRBJ1-1, with 7 bases identical to TRBD1. This CDR3 region has 13 residues. Germline CDR1 is SGHDT and CDR2 is YYEEEE. Trimming took 4 bases from V and 1 from J; bases not matched to a gene: 1. For the CDR3, the DNA is TGTGCCAGCAGCCGACAGGGGAACACTGAAGCTTTCTTT. The encoded protein is CASSRQGNTEAFF.